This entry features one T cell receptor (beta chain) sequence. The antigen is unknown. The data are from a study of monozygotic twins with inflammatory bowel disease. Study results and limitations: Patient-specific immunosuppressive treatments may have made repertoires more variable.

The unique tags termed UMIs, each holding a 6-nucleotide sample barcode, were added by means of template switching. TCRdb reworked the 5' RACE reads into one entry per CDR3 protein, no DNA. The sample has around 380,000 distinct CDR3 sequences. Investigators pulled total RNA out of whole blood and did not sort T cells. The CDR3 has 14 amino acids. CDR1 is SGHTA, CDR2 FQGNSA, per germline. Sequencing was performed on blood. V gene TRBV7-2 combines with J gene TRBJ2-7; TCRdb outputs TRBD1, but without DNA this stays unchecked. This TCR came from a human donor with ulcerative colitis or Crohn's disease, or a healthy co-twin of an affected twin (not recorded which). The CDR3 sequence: CASSRVGTKREQYF.